The 25 T cell receptor beta chains reported below all come from one sample, sequenced in a study of blood T cell repertoires in COVID-19. The repertoire was sequenced with immunoSEQ multiplex PCR; TCRdb's copy has only in-frame clones and lacks some. Of around 150,000 clones detected, around 90% appear once; the ten largest clones hold 2% to 3%. Sequencing used peripheral blood. These receptor sequences come from a man between 18 and 35 years old with acute or convalescent COVID-19.

The chain recombines TRBV27 with TRBJ2-2; perhaps TRBD2 as D (5 bases). In germline, CDR1 is MNHEY, CDR2 SMNVEV (reference sequence). The CDR3 runs 16 residues. The V end was cut by 2 bases, the J end by 5 bases, with 15 bases between. The CDR3: CASSLRSWERTGELFF. CDR3 in DNA: TGTGCCAGCAGTTTAAGGTCTTGGGAGCGAACCGGGGAGCTGTTTTTT.

This chain links TRBV6-6 with TRBJ1-6; 7 bases align to TRBD1. V lost 0 bases and J lost 9; bases outside the gene matches: 8. CDR1 and CDR2 from the germline V gene are MNHNY and SVGAGI (reference sequence). This CDR3 region has 16 residues. CDR3 sequence reads: CASSYSNRQGGSPLHF. CDR3 DNA: TGTGCCAGCAGTTACTCTAATAGACAGGGTGGTTCACCCCTCCACTTT.

The V gene is TRBV4-2, the J gene TRBJ1-6; TRBD1 matches 8 bases. Germline-derived CDR1 and CDR2 are LGHNA and YNFKEQ. This CDR3 spans 19 amino acids. V shed 0 bases and J 9 bases; nucleotides not matched to a gene: 16. The CDR3 protein is CASSQEGGGAGGKSSPLHF. The CDR3, as DNA: TGTGCCAGCAGCCAAGAGGGGGGCGGGGCAGGGGGCAAAAGTTCACCCCTCCACTTT.

J is TRBJ1-1 and V is TRBV12-5, with D possibly being TRBD1 (5 bases). The CDR3 spans 15 residues. Looked up from germline, CDR1 is LGHNT and CDR2 is FRNRAP. The germline V and J ends were trimmed by 5 bases and 0 bases, with 13 bases remaining between them. This CDR3 is CASGPRGLMNTEAFF. CDR3 nucleotide sequence: TGTGCTAGTGGTCCAAGGGGACTTATGAACACTGAAGCTTTCTTT.

The chain couples TRBV24-1 to TRBJ2-7; 8 positions agree with TRBD2. The CDR3 totals 15 residues. CDR1 and CDR2 from the germline V gene are KGHDR and SFDVKD. J gave up 5 bases and V 2 bases, and 7 bases lay outside the gene matches. The CDR3 region is CATSDSHGRGDEQYF. The CDR3 DNA reads as TGTGCCACCAGTGATTCCCACGGGAGGGGGGACGAGCAGTACTTC.

The chain employs TRBV6-5 and TRBJ2-7; D gene uncertain. Germline loops: CDR1 MNHEY, CDR2 SVGAGI. The CDR3 has 13 residues. The V end was cut by 0 bases, the J end by 3 bases, with 6 bases between. The CDR3 loop is CASSYSRFYEQYF. The CDR3 DNA follows: TGTGCCAGCAGTTACTCGAGGTTCTACGAGCAGTACTTC.

This chain joins TRBV6-1 and TRBJ2-5; weak D call: TRBD2 (6 bases). V lost 2 bases to trimming and J lost 7 bases, with 11 bases between them. This CDR3 region has 13 residues. The germline V gene encodes CDR1 MNHNS and CDR2 SASEGT. The CDR3 DNA reads as TGTGCCAGCAGTGAATCGACAGCGGGGACCCAGTACTTC. This sequence encodes CASSESTAGTQYF.

The chain carries TRBV9 and TRBJ2-1; 7 bases fit TRBD2. J was trimmed by 1 base and V by 1 base; bases with no gene match: 2. This CDR3 region has 15 residues. In germline, CDR1 is SGDLS, CDR2 YYNGEE. CDR3 sequence (DNA): TGTGCCAGCAGCGTACGGGACTATTCCTACAATGAGCAGTTCTTC. Protein: CASSVRDYSYNEQFF.

The V call is TRBV10-1, the J call TRBJ2-1; 7 bases fit TRBD1. The junction had 0 bases not matched to a gene; V was cut back by 4 bases and J by 3 bases. CDR3 length: 13 amino acids. The germline V gene has CDR1 WNHNN and CDR2 SYGVQD (reference sequence). The CDR3 loop is CASSGDSYNEQFF. The DNA for the CDR3 is TGCGCCAGCAGTGGGGACAGCTACAATGAGCAGTTCTTC.

The V and J genes are TRBV11-2 and TRBJ1-2; tentative D call: TRBD1 (6 bases). Germline loops: CDR1 SGHAT, CDR2 FQNNGV. The V end was cut by 4 bases, the J end by 3 bases, with 18 bases between. The CDR3 has 16 amino acids. CDR3 sequence: CASSSGHRKADYGYTF. The CDR3 DNA is TGTGCCAGCAGCTCGGGACATCGGAAGGCGGACTATGGCTACACCTTC.

The chain uses TRBV5-1 and TRBJ1-4; 10 bases line up with TRBD1. V shed 3 bases, J shed 8 bases, and the junction held 7 bases outside the gene matches. The CDR3 is made up of 15 amino acids. Germline CDR1 is SGHRS and CDR2 is YFSETQ. The CDR3 sequence: CASSSGTGVREKLFF. The CDR3 DNA sequence: TGCGCCAGCAGCTCCGGGACAGGGGTTAGGGAAAAACTGTTTTTT.

This clone was seen only once. The chain joins TRBV27 to TRBJ2-7, with 9 bases matching TRBD1. The germline V gene encodes CDR1 MNHEY and CDR2 SMNVEV (reference sequence). The CDR3 runs to 15 residues. J lost 3 bases, V lost 8 bases, and 11 bases had no gene match. As DNA, the CDR3 is TGTGCCAGCCGCCCCGTGGGGACAGGGCTCTACGAGCAGTACTTC. Protein sequence: CASRPVGTGLYEQYF.

The rearrangement joins TRBV7-9 to TRBJ2-1; 8 nucleotides align to TRBD2. Germline values: CDR1 SEHNR, CDR2 FQNEAQ (reference sequence). The trim removed 11 bases at V and 7 bases at J, leaving 16 bases unmatched. The CDR3 spans 15 residues. CDR3 sequence: CALLIPGTSINEQFF. The DNA of the CDR3 is TGTGCCCTTTTAATCCCCGGGACTAGTATTAATGAGCAGTTCTTC.

Note on this clone: The same CDR3 can be traced to other DNA sequences in this sample. This chain uses TRBV11-2 with TRBJ2-7; D may be TRBD2 (6 bases). Germline lookup yields CDR1 SGHAT and CDR2 FQNNGV. This CDR3 is 14 amino acids long. V was cut by 1 base and J by 2 bases, with 9 bases left in between. CDR3 region: CASSLGRGTYEQYF. In DNA, the CDR3 is TGTGCCAGCAGCTTAGGGAGGGGCACCTACGAGCAGTACTTC.

This chain links TRBV19 with TRBJ2-7; D is unclear. CDR3 length equals 17 residues. Looked up from germline, CDR1 is LNHDA and CDR2 is SQIVND (reference sequence). V was clipped by 3 bases and J by 0 bases, with 18 bases between them. CDR3 region: CASSIVGPAFDSYEQYF. Here the CDR3 DNA reads TGTGCCAGTAGTATTGTAGGTCCAGCGTTCGACTCCTACGAGCAGTACTTC.

This sequence joins TRBV27 and TRBJ2-2; D is ambiguous. There are 14 residues in the CDR3. Germline lookup yields CDR1 MNHEY and CDR2 SMNVEV (reference sequence). V was trimmed by 4 bases and J by 1 base, leaving 7 bases between them. The CDR3, as DNA: TGTGCCAGCAGTTCCACAGTGAACACCGGGGAGCTGTTTTTT. Translation gives CASSSTVNTGELFF.

In the case of this clone: Different DNA sequences within this sample yield the same CDR3. The chain carries TRBV3-1 (or the pseudogene TRBV3-2) and TRBJ2-1, with 10 bases that match TRBD2. This CDR3 comprises 16 residues. Per the germline V gene, CDR1 is LGHDT and CDR2 is YNNKEL (reference sequence). Trimming took 4 bases from V and 3 from J; bases not matched to a gene: 6. Here the CDR3 DNA reads TGTGCCAGCAGCCCCCTAGCGGGAGTAAGCTACAATGAGCAGTTCTTC. This gives the protein CASSPLAGVSYNEQFF.

The V call is TRBV2, the J call TRBJ1-5, with D perhaps matching TRBD1 (6 bases). The germline V gene encodes CDR1 SNHLY and CDR2 FYNNEI. The CDR3 consists of 15 residues. Trimming shortened V by 4 bases and J by 1 base, and 11 bases separated the two germline ends. This chain's CDR3 is CASSGLGQSNQPQHF. The CDR3 DNA reads TGTGCCAGCAGTGGTCTCGGACAGAGCAATCAGCCCCAGCATTTT.

The chain recombines TRBV11-2 with TRBJ1-1; no firm D call. CDR3 length: 12 residues. Germline V gene sequence: CDR1 SGHAT, CDR2 FQNNGV. The ends were cut back, 3 bases at V and 2 bases at J, with 4 bases in the middle. This CDR3 is CASSLLNTEAFF. CDR3 DNA sequence: TGTGCCAGCAGCTTGTTAAACACTGAAGCTTTCTTT.

This clone was detected once. The chain joins TRBV6-1 to TRBJ2-4; D remains ambiguous. The length of the CDR3 is 18 residues. Germline-derived CDR1 and CDR2 are MNHNS and SASEGT. Trimming removed 0 bases at V and 4 bases at J, with 19 bases between. This CDR3 is CASSEARMYPPMKNIQYF. The CDR3 nucleotides are TGTGCCAGCAGTGAAGCCAGGATGTACCCCCCGATGAAAAACATTCAGTACTTC.

The chain is built from TRBV6-1 and TRBJ2-1; 7 nucleotides agree with TRBD2. Germline loops: CDR1 MNHNS, CDR2 SASEGT. The CDR3 sequence is 17 residues long. The V segment lost 3 bases and the J segment 3 bases; nucleotides outside the gene matches: 11. CDR3 residues: CASSDNGGTNRYNEQFF. CDR3 nucleotide sequence: TGTGCCAGCAGTGATAATGGGGGGACTAACCGCTACAATGAGCAGTTCTTC.

The chain uses TRBV4-1 and TRBJ1-1, with 7 bases lining up with TRBD1. Germline V gives CDR1 MGHRA, CDR2 YSYEKL. This CDR3 is built from 16 residues. V lost 1 base to trimming and J lost 0 bases; unmatched junction nucleotides: 5. The CDR3 is CASSQGSGGMNTEAFF. In DNA, the CDR3 is TGCGCCAGCAGCCAAGGGTCAGGGGGAATGAACACTGAAGCTTTCTTT.

This chain uses TRBV5-1 with TRBJ1-1, with 7 bases matching TRBD1. The trim removed 4 bases at V and 5 bases at J, leaving 8 bases unmatched. There are 14 residues in the CDR3. CDR1 is SGHRS and CDR2 is YFSETQ in the germline V gene. CDR3 sequence (DNA): TGCGCCAGCAGCGCCCAGGGGGGCGAAACTGAAGCTTTCTTT. Amino acid sequence: CASSAQGGETEAFF.

The genes are TRBV7-7 and TRBJ1-5, with 8 bases matching TRBD1. V trimming: 3 bases; J trimming: 2 bases; junction bases outside the gene matches: 6. The CDR3 extends over 16 amino acids. Per germline, CDR1 SSHAT and CDR2 FNYEAQ (reference sequence). CDR3: CASSLAPGQGNQPQHF. CDR3 sequence (DNA): TGTGCCAGCAGCTTGGCGCCGGGACAGGGCAATCAGCCCCAGCATTTT.

A remark on this clone: The same CDR3 also results from other DNA sequences found in this sample. The chain recombines TRBV5-1 with TRBJ1-1; possibly TRBD1 for D (6 bases). The CDR3 loop spans 15 amino acids. Deletions cut 3 bases from V and 3 bases from J, with 15 bases between. Germline values: CDR1 SGHRS, CDR2 YFSETQ. The CDR3 is CASSSGQGFDTEAFF. DNA of the CDR3: TGCGCCAGCAGCTCGGGACAAGGCTTTGACACTGAAGCTTTCTTT.